Shown below are 9 T cell receptor beta chains from a single sample sequenced in a study of T cell clones after liver transplantation. Measured with immunoSEQ multiplex PCR; TCRdb has only the in-frame clones, and not every one. The profile shows 45,000 to 60,000 clones, 60% to 80% of them singletons. Sample: CD4+ T cells from blood, taken at the 22-month timepoint. The source is a human patient who received a liver transplant. These T cells may partly come from the graft donor.

This chain connects TRBV9 to TRBJ2-3; the D is unclear. V gave up 0 bases and J gave up 4 bases, with 3 bases separating them. The CDR3 has 12 residues. In germline, CDR1 is SGDLS, CDR2 YYNGEE. The CDR3, as DNA: TGTGCCAGCAGCGTAGGGTCAGATACGCAGTATTTT. It is translated as CASSVGSDTQYF.

DNA of the CDR3: TGTGCCAGCAGGGGACCGGGACAGGGTTACGAGCAGTACTTC. It translates to CASRGPGQGYEQYF. The chain uses TRBV28 and TRBJ2-7, with 9 bases matching TRBD1. The CDR3 is made up of 14 amino acids. CDR1 and CDR2 (germline): MDHEN, SYDVKM. V lost 6 bases and J lost 4; bases outside the gene matches: 7.

Only one count was recorded for this clone. This chain links TRBV11-1 with TRBJ2-3, with no clear D. Per germline, CDR1 SGHAT and CDR2 FQDESV (reference sequence). The CDR3 is made up of 13 amino acids. Trimming removed 3 bases from V and 6 bases from J, with 10 bases in between. CDR3 nucleotides: TGTGCCAGCAGCTTCGAAAGACCGGATACGCAGTATTTT. Its protein is CASSFERPDTQYF. The full variable domain, in which reference TRBV11-1 and TRBJ2-3 provide the parts outside the CDR3, is EAEVAQSPRYKITEKSQAVAFWCDPISGHATLYWYRQILGQGPELLVQFQDESVVDDSQLPKDRFSAERLKGVDSTLKIQPAELGDSAMYLCASSFERPDTQYFGPGTRLTVL.

This clone is categorized as medium-sized (0.01 to 0.1%). V is TRBV2 and J is TRBJ2-7; TRBD1 matches 9 bases. In germline, CDR1 is SNHLY, CDR2 FYNNEI. The junction had 5 bases not matched to a gene; V was cut back by 6 bases and J by 2 bases. The CDR3 has 14 amino acids. The chain's CDR3 is CASRQGAEAYEQYF. CDR3 DNA sequence: TGTGCCAGCAGACAGGGGGCGGAGGCCTACGAGCAGTACTTC.

V usage is TRBV7-8 and J usage is TRBJ1-2; possible D gene TRBD1, 5 bases. The CDR3 runs 16 residues. Germline CDR1 is SGHVS and CDR2 is FQNEAQ. The V and J ends lost 2 bases and 3 bases respectively, with 16 bases between them. The CDR3 region has the DNA TGTGCCAGCAGCTTAACCTTCAGGGCCCAAGACTATGGCTACACCTTC. Translated: CASSLTFRAQDYGYTF.

V gene TRBV10-3 combines with J gene TRBJ1-5; TRBD1 aligns across 10 bases. Germline V CDR1 and CDR2: ENHRY, SYGVKD. Germline trimming cut 1 base from V and 4 bases from J; bases unmatched to any gene: 1. The CDR3 spans 15 residues. The CDR3 reads CAISEWDRGNQPQHF. The CDR3 nucleotides read TGTGCCATCAGTGAGTGGGACAGGGGAAATCAGCCCCAGCATTTT.

This clone was observed a handful of times. The rearrangement joins TRBV6-6 to TRBJ2-5; D ambiguous. V was shortened by 8 bases and J by 3 bases, with 13 bases between the two germline ends. This CDR3 region has 13 residues. Germline-derived CDR1 and CDR2 are MNHNY and SVGAGI (reference sequence). DNA of the CDR3: TGTGCCAGCGGATCGAGGTTTGAAGAGACCCAGTACTTC. It is translated as CASGSRFEETQYF.

This clone occurred a few times. This sequence joins TRBV2 and TRBJ1-4; D perhaps matches TRBD1 (6 bases). The CDR3 has 13 amino acids. The germline gives CDR1 SNHLY, CDR2 FYNNEI. The V and J ends lost 5 bases and 8 bases respectively, with 12 bases between them. CDR3 sequence (DNA): TGTGCCAGCAGTTGGACAGTAGAAGAAAAACTGTTTTTT. The encoded protein is CASSWTVEEKLFF.

This clone was seen a few times. This rearrangement joins TRBV28 to TRBJ1-2; no clear D. The CDR3 has 11 amino acids. The V gene lost 5 bases and the J gene lost 6 bases, with 7 bases spanning the gap. Germline CDR1 is MDHEN and CDR2 is SYDVKM. In nucleotides, the CDR3 is TGTGCCAGCAGTCCGGGCCATGGCTACACCTTC. Translating gives CASSPGHGYTF.